The clone carrying this T cell receptor beta chain was picked up a small number of times. The source of the sample is a study of blood T cells in healthy people across ages. CDR1 is KGHDR and CDR2 is SFDVKD in the germline V gene. J gave up 1 base and V 4 bases, and 3 bases lay outside the gene matches. The CDR3 is 15 amino acids. Then a second PCR, running about 6 to 11 cycles, was carried out with a sample-barcoded 5' primer and a J-beta primer mix. TCRdb fed the 5' RACE reads into MiXCR, producing one record per CDR3 protein. The sample lists about 840,000 distinct CDR3 sequences, 25% to 30% occurring once. The same sample was also used in a study of T cells of mothers and their children.

The receptor was derived from a woman aged 35 to 49 in good health. The sample taken for sequencing was blood. The chain links TRBV24-1 to TRBJ2-7; 10 bases are shared with TRBD1. DNA for the CDR3: TGTGCCACCAGTGAGTGGACAGGGGGGTCCTACGAGCAGTACTTC. Translated: CATSEWTGGSYEQYF.